This T cell receptor beta chain originates from a study of Ad26.COV2.S vaccination and SARS-CoV-2 variants. Study information: A COV1001 Ad26.COV2.S trial-arm participant provided the sample.

This clone was observed a single time. Its antigen remains unidentified. Treatment described: around 19 received Ad26.COV2.S at low or high dose, single or two shots; a few received placebo; per-sample allocation not given. Each sample was drawn 63 days after the first injection (of vaccine or placebo). Participants' vaccine, an Ad26 vector, delivered Wuhan-strain SARS-CoV-2 spike. The study, taken as a whole, reports: The authors reported substantial breadth in spike-specific CD8+ and CD4+ T cell responses after vaccination.

In germline, CDR1 is MGHDK, CDR2 SYGVNS. Between the trimmed V and J ends, which lost 3 bases and 0 bases, there was a span of 14 bases. The CDR3 contains 16 residues. Here immunoSEQ multiplex PCR was the method, and the copy in TCRdb shows in-frame clones only, minus some. The sample yields approximately 280,000 clones, around 87% seen once. The sequence came from a person between 18 and 59 years old who received the Ad26.COV2.S COVID-19 vaccine or a placebo. Sequencing used peripheral blood, obtained in a trial of Ad26.COV2.S vaccine versus placebo. The gene calls are TRBV25-1 and TRBJ1-2; unclear D gene. The CDR3 sequence: CASSDPGQFANYGYTF. CDR3 DNA sequence: TGTGCCAGCAGTGACCCCGGGCAGTTCGCTAACTATGGCTACACCTTC.